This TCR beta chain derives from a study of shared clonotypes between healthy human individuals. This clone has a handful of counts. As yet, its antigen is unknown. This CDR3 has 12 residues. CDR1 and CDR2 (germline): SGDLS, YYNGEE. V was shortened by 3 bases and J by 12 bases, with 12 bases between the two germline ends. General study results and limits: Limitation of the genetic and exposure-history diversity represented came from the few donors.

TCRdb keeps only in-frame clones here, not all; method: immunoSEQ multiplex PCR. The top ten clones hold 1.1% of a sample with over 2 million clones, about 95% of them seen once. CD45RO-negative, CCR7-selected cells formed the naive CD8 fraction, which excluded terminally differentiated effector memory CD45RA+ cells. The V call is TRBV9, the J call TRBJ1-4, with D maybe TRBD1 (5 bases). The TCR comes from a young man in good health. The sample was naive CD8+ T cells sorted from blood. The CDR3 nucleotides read TGTGCCAGCAGCGAAGGACACGGCGAACTGTTTTTT. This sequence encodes CASSEGHGELFF.